The rows below give T cell receptor beta chains drawn from one sample of a study of T cells in Graves' hyperthyroidism and ophthalmopathy. TCRdb re-called the multiplex PCR reads through MiXCR, storing one row per CDR3 protein. In the table there are under 450,000 distinct CDR3 sequences, approximately 13% of which are singletons. Sequences were obtained from blood. These receptor sequences come from a man aged 25-45 years with Graves' hyperthyroidism that later progressed to Graves' ophthalmopathy. The CDR3 runs from the conserved cysteine through the conserved F or W. The D gene is left open where the match is weak. Clone size is given for some rows only: seen once, a few or many times, or a class if the clone is expanded.

TRBV2	TRBD1	.	TRBJ2-7	TGTGCCAGCAGTGGGACAGGGGGGCGTTCCGAGCAGTACTTC	CASSGTGGRSEQYF
TRBV2	.	many	TRBJ2-7	TGTGCCAGCACCTGGACTAACTCCCTCGCCGAGCAGTACTTC	CASTWTNSLAEQYF
TRBV27	.	many	TRBJ1-2	TGTGCCAGCAGACCCACCCCGGGACAAACTAACTATGGCTACACCTTC	CASRPTPGQTNYGYTF
TRBV12-3/TRBV12-4	.	.	TRBJ2-1	TGTGCCAGCACCCCTCGAGAAAGCAACAATGAGCAGTTCTTC	CASTPRESNNEQFF
TRBV12-3/TRBV12-4	TRBD1	few	TRBJ1-2	TGTGCCAGCAGTCCGTCAGGGGGCGGAGGCTATGGCTACACCTTC	CASSPSGGGGYGYTF
TRBV6-1	TRBD1	.	TRBJ2-3	TGTGCCAGCAGTGAATGGGGGACAGGGGTGATAGATACGCAGTATTTT	CASSEWGTGVIDTQYF
TRBV5-5	.	.	TRBJ1-5	TGTGCCAGCAGCTTGTTGAGGGTGGGGGAGCAGCCCCAGCATTTT	CASSLLRVGEQPQHF
TRBV28	.	many	TRBJ1-5	TGTGCCAGCAGTTTTTTGGGGAGGGGGAATCAGCCCCAGCATTTT	CASSFLGRGNQPQHF
TRBV30	.	once	TRBJ2-1	TGTGCCTGGAGTGCTTTACAGGGCCGCTCCTACAATGAGCAGTTCTTC	CAWSALQGRSYNEQFF
TRBV28	.	many	TRBJ2-7	TGTGCCAGCAGTCCAGGATCGGCTCCCTACGAGCAGTACTTC	CASSPGSAPYEQYF
TRBV12-5	.	few	TRBJ1-2	TGTGCTAGTGGTTCTGACAGTTTCTTTAACTATGGCTACACCTTC	CASGSDSFFNYGYTF
TRBV10-2	TRBD2	many	TRBJ2-5	TGCGCCAGCAGTCCACGGACTAGCCTCGAGACCCAGTACTTC	CASSPRTSLETQYF
TRBV12-3/TRBV12-4	TRBD1	many	TRBJ1-4	TGTGCCAGCAGTGCGGACAGGGTGAGCGGAAAACTGTTTTTT	CASSADRVSGKLFF
TRBV29-1	TRBD1	.	TRBJ1-1	TGCAGCTCGCAGGGGGTAGGCACTGAAGCTTTCTTT	CSSQGVGTEAFF
TRBV12-3/TRBV12-4	.	many	TRBJ1-2	TGTGCCAGCAGTTACGATGCCCTCTATGGCTACACCTTC	CASSYDALYGYTF
TRBV7-2	.	.	TRBJ1-3	TGTGCCAGCAGTACGAACAGGGATGGAAACACCATATATTTT	CASSTNRDGNTIYF
TRBV12-5	.	.	TRBJ2-2	TGTGCTAGTGGCTCCATGGCGGGACTGAACACCGGGGAGCTGTTTTTT	CASGSMAGLNTGELFF
TRBV3-1	TRBD1	many	TRBJ2-7	TGTGCCAGCAGCCGCGCCCGGGACAGCTATTCCTACGAGCAGTACTTC	CASSRARDSYSYEQYF
TRBV28	.	.	TRBJ2-2	TGTGCCAGCAGCCGGACAGCAGCGAACACCGGGGAGCTGTTTTTT	CASSRTAANTGELFF
TRBV24-1	TRBD1	many	TRBJ2-5	TGTGCCACCAGTGATTTTGGCAGGGGGCGTACGGAGACCCAGTACTTC	CATSDFGRGRTETQYF
TRBV2	TRBD2	many	TRBJ2-3	TGTGCCAGCAGTGAACCCGGACTAGCGGGGGATACGCAGTATTTT	CASSEPGLAGDTQYF
TRBV4-1	TRBD1	few	TRBJ2-1	TGCGCCAGCAGCCAAGGGACAGGGATCTACGATGAGCAGTTCTTC	CASSQGTGIYDEQFF
TRBV20-1	.	many	TRBJ2-3	TGCAGTGCTAGAGGGACAGCGATCACAGATACGCAGTATTTT	CSARGTAITDTQYF
TRBV7-9	TRBD1	many	TRBJ2-5	TGTGCCAGCAGCCCCCCAGGGGGCAGGGAGACCCAGTACTTC	CASSPPGGRETQYF
TRBV5-6	.	few	TRBJ1-4	TGTGCCAGCAGCCGGGGGAGCGAAAAACTGTTTTTT	CASSRGSEKLFF
TRBV4-1	.	.	TRBJ1-4	TGCGCCAGCAGCCAAGATCAGGGGTCTAATGAAAAACTGTTTTTT	CASSQDQGSNEKLFF
TRBV5-5	TRBD1	many	TRBJ1-1	TGTGCCAGCAGTCTTATTGGGACAGGGGAGGCTTTCTTT	CASSLIGTGEAFF
TRBV5-1	TRBD1	many	TRBJ1-6	TGCGCCAGCAGCTTGCTGGGCAGGGGGATGCCCTATAATTCACCCCTCCACTTT	CASSLLGRGMPYNSPLHF
TRBV15	.	.	TRBJ1-2	TGTGCCACCAGCAGAGATACCCACTATGGCTACACCTTC	CATSRDTHYGYTF
TRBV6-1	.	many	TRBJ2-7	TGTGCCAGCAGTAAGGGGACGATACGCTACGAGCAGTACTTC	CASSKGTIRYEQYF
TRBV3-1	.	.	TRBJ1-2	TGTGCCAGCAGCCAAGACCGGGATTTTGGCTACACCTTC	CASSQDRDFGYTF